The TCR beta chain under discussion was sequenced for a study of T cells in Graves' hyperthyroidism and ophthalmopathy. Study-wide findings and caveats: Clonotypes that were expanded in thyroid above 0.001 mostly appeared in blood too.

Turning to this clonotype: Its antigen is still unknown.

Blood was obtained at the first hyperthyroidism diagnosis, which preceded any ophthalmopathy symptoms. From roughly 10 ml of fresh peripheral blood, PBMCs were isolated. Authors of the study amplified TCR beta CDR3 regions from RNA transcripts. The HTBI primer set drove a first-round RT-PCR of the TCR CDR3. TCRdb passed the multiplex PCR reads through MiXCR, listing each CDR3 protein once. The sample has 550,000 to 850,000 distinct CDR3 sequences; roughly a sixth are singletons. The length of the CDR3 is 15 residues. In germline, CDR1 is DFQATT, CDR2 SNEGSKA (reference sequence). The V and J ends lost 4 bases and 6 bases respectively, with 18 bases between them.

The clonotype was recovered from a woman aged 50 to 65 with Graves' hyperthyroidism that later progressed to Graves' ophthalmopathy. V gene TRBV20-1 combines with J gene TRBJ1-4; the D gene is possibly TRBD1 (6 bases). Sequencing was carried out using blood. CDR3 bases: TGCAGTGCTATAGGCGCGGCAGGGGTTTATGAAAAACTGTTTTTT. Protein: CSAIGAAGVYEKLFF.